This T cell receptor beta chain comes out of a study of PD-L1 blockade in urothelial cancer. Study information: Atezolizumab 1,200 mg was given intravenously every 3 weeks, starting 2014. Of 28 to 35 patients, about two dozen were males with bladder-origin urothelial cancer.

The assay was immunoSEQ multiplex PCR, and TCRdb's table has in-frame clones only and misses some. The sample yields tens of thousands of clones, roughly 89% seen once. The CDR3 runs to 16 residues. Trimming shortened V by 3 bases and J by 7 bases, and 21 bases separated the two germline ends. Germline V gene data show CDR1 as LNHDA and CDR2 as SQIVND (reference sequence). Time point denoted: pretreatment peripheral blood. The chain links TRBV19 to TRBJ1-2, with D maybe TRBD1 (5 bases). The origin of this receptor is a man aged 60 to 69 with urothelial cancer. Sequences were derived from PBMCs, sampled around atezolizumab (anti-PD-L1) treatment. The CDR3 sequence: CASSIVRSGSPFGYTF. CDR3 DNA sequence: TGTGCCAGTAGTATCGTTAGGTCAGGGTCTCCGTTTGGCTACACCTTC.